Listed here is a single TCR beta chain. The sample is drawn from a study of T cell responses to AZD1222 COVID-19 vaccine. The repertoire was sequenced with immunoSEQ multiplex PCR; TCRdb's copy has only in-frame clones and lacks some. The data hold tens of thousands of clones, with roughly 84% observed a single time. The CDR3 runs to 15 residues. Germline V gives CDR1 SEHNR, CDR2 FQNEAQ (reference sequence). The J segment lost 2 bases and the V segment lost 5 bases, leaving 9 bases of the junction unmatched. The clonotype originates from an adult in good health. This specimen consisted of peripheral blood, obtained on day 0 of AZD1222 vaccination. The chain joins TRBV7-9 to TRBJ2-7; 7 nucleotides match TRBD1. The CDR3 nucleotides read TGTGCCAGCAGCCCCGCCGGGACAGCGACCTACGAGCAGTACTTC. It is translated as CASSPAGTATYEQYF.